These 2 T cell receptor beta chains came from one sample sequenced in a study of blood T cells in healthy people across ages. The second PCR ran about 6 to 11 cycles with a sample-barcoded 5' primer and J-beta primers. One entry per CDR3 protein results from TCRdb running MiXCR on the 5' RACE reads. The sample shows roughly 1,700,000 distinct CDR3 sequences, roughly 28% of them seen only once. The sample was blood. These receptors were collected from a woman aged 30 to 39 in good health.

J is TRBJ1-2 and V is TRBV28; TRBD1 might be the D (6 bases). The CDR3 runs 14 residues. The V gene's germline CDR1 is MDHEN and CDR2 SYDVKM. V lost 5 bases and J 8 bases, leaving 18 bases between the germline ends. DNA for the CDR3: TGTGCCAGCAGTGATCAACCACAGGGTTGCGGCTACACCTTC. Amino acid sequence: CASSDQPQGCGYTF.

The CDR3 region has the DNA TGTGCCAGCAGTGAACCGGGACTAGCGGGGCAGTCAGATACGCAGTATTTT. It encodes CASSEPGLAGQSDTQYF. The gene calls are TRBV25-1 and TRBJ2-3, with 13 bases that match TRBD2. CDR3 size: 17 residues. V was pared by 2 bases and J by 4 bases, with 6 bases of the junction left unmatched. Germline V gene lookup returns CDR1 MGHDK and CDR2 SYGVNS.